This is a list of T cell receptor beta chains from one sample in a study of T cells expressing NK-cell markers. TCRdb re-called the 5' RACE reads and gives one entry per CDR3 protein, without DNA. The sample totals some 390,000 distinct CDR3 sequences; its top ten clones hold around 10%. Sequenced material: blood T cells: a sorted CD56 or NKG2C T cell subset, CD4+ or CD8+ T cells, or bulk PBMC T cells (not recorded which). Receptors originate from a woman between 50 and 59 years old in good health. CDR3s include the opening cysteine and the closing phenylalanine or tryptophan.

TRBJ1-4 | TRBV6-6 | CASSYREGSEKLFF
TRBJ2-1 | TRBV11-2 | CASSLEWREINEQFF
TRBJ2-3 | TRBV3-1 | CASSQVVAGGATDTQYF
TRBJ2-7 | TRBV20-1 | CSAPFLAGGPPYEQYF
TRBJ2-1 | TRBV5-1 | CASSLSEEGWSREQFF
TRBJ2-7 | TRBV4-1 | CASSQVVSGGEQYF
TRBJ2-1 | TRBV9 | CASSVWGLADEQFF
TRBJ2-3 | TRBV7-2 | CASSLLSSGWEVYTQYF
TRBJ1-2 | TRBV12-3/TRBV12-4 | CASSLALTSNYGYTF
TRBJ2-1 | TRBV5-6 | CASSLRTGSNEQFF
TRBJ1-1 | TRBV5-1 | CASSFSGGAGVTEAFF
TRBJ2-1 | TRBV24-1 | CATSDRVPGQGKTYNEQFF
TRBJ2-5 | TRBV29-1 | CSSLAGGYQETQYF
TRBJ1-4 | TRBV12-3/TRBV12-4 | CASSLFGPATNEKLFF
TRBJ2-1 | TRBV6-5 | CASSLPHSIAGVVNEQFF
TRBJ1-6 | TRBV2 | CASSDLQHNSPLHF
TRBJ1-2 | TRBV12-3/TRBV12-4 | CASSGVGTGSTYTF
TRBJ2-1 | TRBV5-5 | CASSKDSPSYNEQFF
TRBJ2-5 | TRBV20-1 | CSAGTDEEETQYF
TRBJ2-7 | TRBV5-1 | CASSLWEPPDEQYF
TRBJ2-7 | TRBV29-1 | CSVEDPAYEQYF
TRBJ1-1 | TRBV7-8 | CASSLGQFGEAFF
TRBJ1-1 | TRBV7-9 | CASSSLGVNTEAFF
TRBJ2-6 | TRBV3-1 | CASSFTSGTNVLTF
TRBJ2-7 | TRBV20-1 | CSASSPQNPYEQYF
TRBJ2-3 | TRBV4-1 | CASSQAYSGTDTQYF
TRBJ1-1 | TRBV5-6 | CASSFRGTGMRLGTEAFF
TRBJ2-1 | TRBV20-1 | CSVPTGGFSLNEQFF
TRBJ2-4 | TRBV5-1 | CASSDVSRAKNIQYF
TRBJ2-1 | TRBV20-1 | CSVKTGTLHSYNEQFF
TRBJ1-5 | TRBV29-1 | CSIRDGNQPQHF
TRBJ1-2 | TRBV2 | CASTLGLDGYTF
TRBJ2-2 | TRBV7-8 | CASSLAPGANTGELFF
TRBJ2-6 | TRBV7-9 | CASSSRDSDSGANVLTF
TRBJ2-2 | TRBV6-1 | CASSDWAPGELFF
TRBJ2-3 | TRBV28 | CASSFVLAATDTQYF
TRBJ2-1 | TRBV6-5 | CAAGIGGSYNEQFF
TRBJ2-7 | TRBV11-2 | CASKGSSYEQYF
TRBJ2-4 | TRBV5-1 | CASSSPGQGIGAKNIQYF